Listed below are T cell receptor beta chains from one sample, sequenced in a study of blood T cell repertoires in COVID-19. Libraries were prepared by immunoSEQ multiplex PCR; TCRdb keeps only in-frame clonotypes and omits some of them. The table has hundreds of thousands of clones, 75% to 90% seen once. What was sequenced was peripheral blood. The receptors originated from a woman aged 18-35 years with acute or convalescent COVID-19. Both conserved end residues are part of each CDR3. D genes are given only for firm matches. Clone size, where shown, is once, few, many, or a class for clones that have expanded.

NA	TRBJ2-3	TRBV3-1/TRBV3-2	NA	CASSQDMPIVWGETSTDTQYF	TGTGCCAGCAGCCAAGATATGCCTATTGTGTGGGGGGAAACTAGCACAGATACGCAGTATTTT
NA	TRBJ2-3	TRBV7-2	NA	CASSFLPGSGRTDTQYF	TGTGCCAGCAGCTTCCTCCCAGGGAGCGGGCGTACAGATACGCAGTATTTT
TRBD2	TRBJ2-7	TRBV15	NA	CATTGTNTRAFSYEQYF	TGTGCCACCACCGGGACTAACACCAGAGCCTTCTCCTACGAGCAGTACTTC
NA	TRBJ2-7	TRBV9	NA	CASSDSLGAPGSYEQYF	TGTGCCAGCAGCGACTCCTTAGGGGCCCCAGGCTCCTACGAGCAGTACTTC
TRBD2	TRBJ2-7	TRBV7-2	NA	CASSPISTSGGYEQYF	TGTGCCAGCAGCCCAATATCGACTAGCGGGGGTTACGAGCAGTACTTC
NA	TRBJ2-1	TRBV29-1	NA	CSAVGREPSYNEQFF	TGCAGCGCCGTAGGCAGGGAACCGTCCTACAATGAGCAGTTCTTC
TRBD1	TRBJ1-1	TRBV5-1	NA	CASRTGGERYSEAFF	TGCGCCAGCAGGACAGGGGGCGAGAGGTACTCTGAAGCTTTCTTT
NA	TRBJ2-5	TRBV4-1	NA	CASSQARSQETQYF	TGCGCCAGCAGCCAAGCGAGGTCTCAAGAGACCCAGTACTTC
NA	TRBJ2-2	TRBV21-1	NA	CASSKGTGKNTGELFF	TGTGCCAGCAGCAAAGGGACAGGAAAGAACACCGGGGAGCTGTTTTTT
TRBD1	TRBJ1-2	TRBV4-1	NA	CASSSTGVPFNYGYTF	TGCGCCAGCAGCTCAACAGGGGTCCCTTTTAACTATGGCTACACCTTC
NA	TRBJ2-3	TRBV6-4	NA	CASSATSSETDTQYF	TGTGCCAGCAGTGCCACCTCTAGCGAAACAGATACGCAGTATTTT
NA	TRBJ2-7	TRBV5-5	once	CASSLVDSHYEQYF	TGTGCCAGCAGCTTGGTGGACTCTCACTACGAGCAGTACTTC
NA	TRBJ1-5	TRBV27	NA	CASSPRQDRRDQPQHF	TGTGCCAGCAGCCCAAGGCAGGACAGACGAGATCAGCCCCAGCATTTT
NA	TRBJ2-2	TRBV25-1	NA	CASSAGDVGELFF	TGTGCCAGCAGTGCGGGGGATGTCGGGGAGCTGTTTTTT
TRBD1	TRBJ1-3	TRBV5-1	NA	CASSPGQLSGNTIYF	TGCGCCAGCAGCCCGGGACAGTTAAGTGGAAACACCATATATTTT
NA	TRBJ2-1	TRBV5-5	NA	CASSLDIPSRQFF	TGTGCCAGCAGCTTGGATATCCCCTCCAGGCAGTTCTTC
NA	TRBJ2-7	TRBV6-2/TRBV6-3	once	CASSHSGQLEKYEQYF	TGTGCCAGCAGCCACTCCGGACAGCTGGAAAAATACGAGCAGTACTTC
NA	TRBJ1-2	TRBV18	NA	CASSTDSSYGYTF	TGTGCCAGCTCAACCGACAGTTCCTATGGCTACACCTTC
TRBD2	TRBJ2-3	TRBV4-3	NA	CASSQDPRGATDTQYF	TGCGCCAGCAGCCAAGATCCGCGGGGGGCAACAGATACGCAGTATTTT
TRBD1	TRBJ1-5	TRBV6-5	NA	CASSRGQGAQPQHF	TGTGCCAGCAGCCGGGGACAGGGGGCTCAGCCCCAGCATTTT
NA	TRBJ1-1	TRBV5-4	NA	CASSLLRGVGTTEAFF	TGTGCCAGCAGCTTGCTGAGAGGGGTCGGGACAACTGAAGCTTTCTTT
TRBD1	TRBJ1-1	TRBV11-3	NA	CASSLRQGSHTEAFF	TGTGCCAGCAGCCTCCGACAGGGGAGCCACACTGAAGCTTTCTTT
TRBD1	TRBJ1-1	TRBV9	NA	CASSDGQVGSEAFF	TGTGCCAGCAGCGACGGACAGGTGGGGTCTGAAGCTTTCTTT
NA	TRBJ1-4	TRBV14	once	CASSQGVQGEKLFF	TGTGCCAGCAGCCAAGGGGTCCAGGGTGAAAAACTGTTTTTT
TRBD1	TRBJ1-4	TRBV7-8	few	CASSRDFKGAGEKLFF	TGTGCCAGCAGCCGAGATTTTAAGGGGGCGGGGGAAAAACTGTTTTTT